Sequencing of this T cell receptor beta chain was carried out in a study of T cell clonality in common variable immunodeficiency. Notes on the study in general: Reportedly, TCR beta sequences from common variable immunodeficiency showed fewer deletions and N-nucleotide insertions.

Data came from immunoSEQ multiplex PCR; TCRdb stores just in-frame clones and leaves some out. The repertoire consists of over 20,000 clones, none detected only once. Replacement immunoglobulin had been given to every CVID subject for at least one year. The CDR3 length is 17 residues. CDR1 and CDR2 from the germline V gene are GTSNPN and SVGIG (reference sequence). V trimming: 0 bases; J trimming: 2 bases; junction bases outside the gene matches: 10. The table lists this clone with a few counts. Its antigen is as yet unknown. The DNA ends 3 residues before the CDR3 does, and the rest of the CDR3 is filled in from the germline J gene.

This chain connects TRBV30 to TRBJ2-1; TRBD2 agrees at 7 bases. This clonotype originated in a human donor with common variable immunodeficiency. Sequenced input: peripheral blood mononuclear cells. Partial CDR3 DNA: TGTGCCTGGAGTGTACTCGCGGGAGTTGGGGCCTACAATGAG. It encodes CAWSVLAGVGAYNE. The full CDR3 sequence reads CAWSVLAGVGAYNEQFF.